The next 32 T cell receptor beta chains were all read from a single sample in a study of radiotherapy plus CTLA-4 blockade in lung cancer. The table came from immunoSEQ multiplex PCR; TCRdb's copy has only in-frame clones and leaves some out. The sample contains 12,000 to 15,000 clones, around 70% of which appear only once. Here the sequenced sample was peripheral blood, taken from a patient treated with radiotherapy plus ipilimumab. These receptors were obtained from a human donor with non-small cell lung cancer whose response to radiotherapy plus ipilimumab could not be evaluated.

The chain carries TRBV28 and TRBJ2-3, with TRBD1 matching over 11 bases. Germline-derived CDR1 and CDR2 are MDHEN and SYDVKM. The trim removed 5 bases at V and 3 bases at J, leaving 4 bases unmatched. The CDR3 is 15 amino acids. The CDR3 sequence is CASSRGTGGTDTQYF. The CDR3 DNA reads as TGTGCCAGCAGTCGAGGGACAGGGGGAACAGATACGCAGTATTTT. Full variable domain (missing parts from reference TRBV28 and TRBJ2-3): DVKVTQSSRYLVKRTGEKVFLECVQDMDHENMFWYRQDPGLGLRLIYFSYDVKMKEKGDIPEGYSVSREKKERFSLILESASTNQTSMYLCASSRGTGGTDTQYFGPGTRLTVL.

A few counts support this clone. The CDR3 nucleotides are TGTGCCAGCAGCTCTGGACTGAGGGACAGCTCTACAATCTATAATTCACCCCTCCACTTT. This translates into CASSSGLRDSSTIYNSPLHF. J is TRBJ1-6 and V is TRBV7-8; 7 bases fit TRBD1. Losses at the gene ends were 4 bases for V and 3 bases for J; bases not matched to a gene: 18. CDR3 length: 20 residues. In germline, CDR1 is SGHVS, CDR2 FQNEAQ. Full variable domain (missing parts from reference TRBV7-8 and TRBJ1-6): GAGVSQSPRYKVAKRGQDVALRCDPISGHVSLFWYQQALGQGPEFLTYFQNEAQLDKSGLPSDRFFAERPEGSVSTLKIQRTQQEDSAVYLCASSSGLRDSSTIYNSPLHFGNGTRLTVT.

The rearrangement uses TRBV29-1 and TRBJ2-2; TRBD1 aligns across 7 bases. The V gene's germline CDR1 is SQVTM and CDR2 ANQGSEA. The CDR3 is made up of 12 amino acids. The junction had 4 bases not matched to a gene; V was cut back by 6 bases and J by 6 bases. The CDR3 bases are TGCAGCGTCCGAAGGGGGCCCGGGGAGCTGTTTTTT. Translation gives CSVRRGPGELFF.

The rearrangement uses TRBV19 and TRBJ2-5; tentative D call: TRBD1 (6 bases). The CDR3 spans 14 residues. In germline, CDR1 is LNHDA, CDR2 SQIVND (reference sequence). The germline V and J ends were trimmed by 5 bases and 4 bases, with 14 bases remaining between them. The CDR3 loop is CASSSGQIPETQYF. The CDR3 nucleotides are TGTGCCAGTAGTTCCGGACAGATTCCAGAGACCCAGTACTTC.

V and J are TRBV2 and TRBJ2-3; D might be TRBD2 (5 bases). The germline V and J ends were trimmed by 8 bases and 5 bases, with 23 bases remaining between them. This CDR3 has 16 amino acids. The germline gives CDR1 SNHLY, CDR2 FYNNEI. DNA for the CDR3: TGTGCCAGCGGACTGCAAAAGGATTCTGCCCGAGATACGCAGTATTTT. Translation gives CASGLQKDSARDTQYF.

The rearrangement joins TRBV5-1 to TRBJ2-1; TRBD1 might be the D (5 bases). The length of the CDR3 is 14 residues. V was trimmed by 2 bases and J by 9 bases, leaving 15 bases between them. The germline V gene encodes CDR1 SGHRS and CDR2 YFSETQ. As DNA, the CDR3 is TGCGCCAGCAGCTTTGGACACCCCGGCAGTGAGCAGTTCTTC. Translation: CASSFGHPGSEQFF.

The chain recombines TRBV2 with TRBJ2-2; TRBD1 aligns across 9 bases. In germline, CDR1 is SNHLY, CDR2 FYNNEI. V was pared by 6 bases and J by 6 bases, with 11 bases of the junction left unmatched. The CDR3 is 16 amino acids. CDR3 in DNA: TGTGCCAGCAGGGAAACAGGGGGCGCCTCGGCCGGGGAGCTGTTTTTT. Amino acids: CASRETGGASAGELFF.

This chain connects TRBV4-1 to TRBJ2-7; D perhaps matches TRBD1 (5 bases). The CDR3 runs to 14 residues. V was cut by 1 base and J by 4 bases, with 11 bases left in between. Germline V lookup: CDR1 MGHRA, CDR2 YSYEKL. This CDR3 is CASSQAWGRYEQYF. The CDR3 nucleotides are TGCGCCAGCAGCCAAGCATGGGGCCGTTACGAGCAGTACTTC.

The gene calls are TRBV27 and TRBJ2-5; no clear D gene. CDR3 length: 14 residues. V was trimmed by 1 base and J by 1 base, leaving 7 bases between them. Germline assignment: CDR1 MNHEY and CDR2 SMNVEV (reference sequence). The CDR3 loop reads CASSLFGAQETQYF. The CDR3 region has the DNA TGTGCCAGCAGTTTATTTGGAGCCCAAGAGACCCAGTACTTC.

J is TRBJ2-3 and V is TRBV7-2, with D perhaps matching TRBD2 (5 bases). The CDR3 covers 13 residues. Deletions cut 1 base from V and 5 bases from J, with 7 bases between. The V gene's germline CDR1 is SGHTA and CDR2 FQGNSA. The CDR3 DNA sequence: TGTGCCAGCAGCTTAGTACGGGAAGATACGCAGTATTTT. As protein: CASSLVREDTQYF. Filled out from reference TRBV7-2 and TRBJ2-3, the complete variable domain reads GAGVSQSPSNKVTEKGKDVELRCDPISGHTALYWYRQSLGQGLEFLIYFQGNSAPDKSGLPSDRFSAERTGGSVSTLTIQRTQQEDSAVYLCASSLVREDTQYFGPGTRLTVL.

The gene calls are TRBV5-4 and TRBJ1-1, with TRBD1 as a possible D gene (5 bases). This CDR3 has 13 residues. The ends were cut back, 3 bases at V and 6 bases at J, with 12 bases in the middle. CDR1 is SGHNT and CDR2 is YYREEE in the germline V gene (reference sequence). This chain's CDR3 is CASSSGSGPEAFF. As DNA, the CDR3 is TGTGCCAGCAGCTCAGGGTCAGGTCCTGAAGCTTTCTTT.

The gene calls are TRBV29-1 and TRBJ2-1, with 7 nucleotides matching TRBD1. The V gene's germline CDR1 is SQVTM and CDR2 ANQGSEA. With V trimmed by 2 bases and J by 6 bases, 4 bases remained unmatched. The CDR3 consists of 13 residues. CDR3 residues: CSVEPGQTNEQFF. Here the CDR3 DNA reads TGCAGCGTTGAACCGGGACAGACCAATGAGCAGTTCTTC.

This clone was recorded only once. The V and J genes are TRBV15 and TRBJ1-4; D uncertain. The length of the CDR3 is 15 residues. V lost 2 bases, J lost 0 bases, and 7 bases lay in between. Looked up from germline, CDR1 is LNHNV and CDR2 is YYDKDF (reference sequence). CDR3 amino acids: CATSRTSATNEKLFF. The CDR3 bases are TGTGCCACCAGCAGAACATCTGCAACTAATGAAAAACTGTTTTTT.

The chain carries TRBV9 and TRBJ1-6; D uncertain. Germline V CDR1 and CDR2: SGDLS, YYNGEE. Trimming shortened V by 1 base and J by 7 bases, and 12 bases separated the two germline ends. The CDR3 covers 15 residues. The CDR3: CASSVSGSINSPLHF. In DNA form, the CDR3 reads TGTGCCAGCAGCGTATCCGGGTCAATAAATTCACCCCTCCACTTT. Together with reference TRBV9 and TRBJ1-6, the CDR3 gives the full variable domain: DSGVTQTPKHLITATGQRVTLRCSPRSGDLSVYWYQQSLDQGLQFLIQYYNGEERAKGNILERFSAQQFPDLHSELNLSSLELGDSALYFCASSVSGSINSPLHFGNGTRLTVT.

The chain is built from TRBV2 and TRBJ2-5; 10 bases align to TRBD2. CDR3 length equals 16 residues. J lost 4 bases, V lost 2 bases, and 7 bases had no gene match. Germline V CDR1 and CDR2: SNHLY, FYNNEI. This CDR3 reads CASSEFTAGGPETQYF. In nucleotides, the CDR3 is TGTGCCAGCAGTGAATTTACAGCGGGGGGGCCAGAGACCCAGTACTTC. Using reference TRBV2 and TRBJ2-5 for the parts outside the CDR3, the full variable domain is EPEVTQTPSHQVTQMGQEVILRCVPISNHLYFYWYRQILGQKVEFLVSFYNNEISEKSEIFDDQFSVERPDGSNFTLKIRSTKLEDSAMYFCASSEFTAGGPETQYFGPGTRLLVL.

CDR3: CASTNPPVFYGYTF. The CDR3, as DNA: TGTGCCAGCACTAATCCACCGGTTTTCTATGGCTACACCTTC. The chain links TRBV6-5 to TRBJ1-2, with no clear D. The germline V gene encodes CDR1 MNHEY and CDR2 SVGAGI. The V and J ends lost 7 bases and 4 bases respectively, with 16 bases between them. The CDR3 extends over 14 amino acids.

The chain employs TRBV7-9 and TRBJ2-3, with D perhaps TRBD2 (5 bases). In germline, CDR1 is SEHNR, CDR2 FQNEAQ (reference sequence). CDR3 length: 15 residues. V shed 5 bases and J shed 2 bases, with 14 bases lying between them. The CDR3: CASSAGGYVTDTQYF. The CDR3 DNA sequence: TGTGCCAGCAGCGCCGGAGGATACGTCACAGATACGCAGTATTTT. The full variable domain, completed using reference TRBV7-9 and TRBJ2-3, is DTGVSQNPRHKITKRGQNVTFRCDPISEHNRLYWYRQTLGQGPEFLTYFQNEAQLEKSRLLSDRFSAERPKGSFSTLEIQRTEQGDSAMYLCASSAGGYVTDTQYFGPGTRLTVL.

The count of this clone is one. The rearrangement links TRBV5-1 to TRBJ2-7; TRBD1 matches 7 bases. The germline gives CDR1 SGHRS, CDR2 YFSETQ. CDR3 length: 11 amino acids. Trimming at V came to 7 bases and at J to 5 bases, leaving 3 bases not matched to a gene. The CDR3 sequence is CASSDRDEQYF. The CDR3 DNA reads as TGCGCCAGCTCCGACAGGGACGAGCAGTACTTC.

The chain uses TRBV6-5 and TRBJ1-4; a possible D gene is TRBD1 (5 bases). Trimming stripped 2 bases from V and 7 bases from J, with 14 bases between. Germline V gene lookup returns CDR1 MNHEY and CDR2 SVGAGI. This CDR3 spans 15 amino acids. CDR3 DNA sequence: TGTGCCAGCAGTTACGGGGGGATCTCCGGTGAAAAACTGTTTTTT. Its protein product is CASSYGGISGEKLFF.

A remark on this clone: Other DNA sequences in the sample encode the same CDR3. The genes are TRBV29-1 and TRBJ1-2, with 8 bases identical to TRBD1. Germline lookup yields CDR1 SQVTM and CDR2 ANQGSEA. This CDR3 contains 16 residues. With 0 bases clipped from V and 4 bases from J, the junction kept 10 bases outside the gene matches. The CDR3: CSVEDLDRESLYGYTF. CDR3 DNA sequence: TGCAGCGTTGAAGATCTGGACAGGGAATCGCTCTATGGCTACACCTTC.

This chain uses TRBV6-1 with TRBJ1-2, with D possibly matching TRBD1 (5 bases). Germline lookup yields CDR1 MNHNS and CDR2 SASEGT. The V end was cut by 0 bases, the J end by 4 bases, with 15 bases between. CDR3 size: 16 residues. CDR3 sequence reads: CASSEAELTGIYGYTF. The CDR3 nucleotides are TGTGCCAGCAGTGAAGCCGAACTAACAGGAATCTATGGCTACACCTTC.

The chain has TRBV29-1 and TRBJ2-1; TRBD1 matches at 11 bases. Trimming removed 2 bases from V and 7 bases from J; junction bases left unmatched: 13. Germline V gives CDR1 SQVTM, CDR2 ANQGSEA. The CDR3 totals 17 residues. The CDR3 region has the DNA TGCAGCGTTGAAAAAAGGGTCGGACAGGGGGCGGGAAATGAGCAGTTCTTC. Translated, it gives CSVEKRVGQGAGNEQFF.

This clone was seen a few times. The rearrangement links TRBV5-1 to TRBJ2-5; 12 nucleotides agree with TRBD2. The CDR3 is made up of 16 amino acids. The V gene's germline CDR1 is SGHRS and CDR2 YFSETQ. J was trimmed by 2 bases and V by 5 bases; bases with no gene match: 7. The CDR3 protein is CASRPGTSGSQETQYF. The CDR3 DNA reads TGCGCCAGCAGACCCGGGACTAGCGGGTCACAAGAGACCCAGTACTTC. Full variable domain (rest looked up from reference TRBV5-1 and TRBJ2-5): KAGVTQTPRYLIKTRGQQVTLSCSPISGHRSVSWYQQTPGQGLQFLFEYFSETQRNKGNFPGRFSGRQFSNSRSEMNVSTLELGDSALYLCASRPGTSGSQETQYFGPGTRLLVL.

A note on this clone: One junction end disagrees with the germline gene, perhaps due to a read error. V usage is TRBV7-7 and J usage is TRBJ2-1; no reliable D call. Per germline, CDR1 SSHAT and CDR2 FNYEAQ (reference sequence). CDR3 size: 14 residues. The CDR3 is CASSLGSSYNEQFF. DNA of the CDR3: TGTGCTAGCAGCTTAGGTAGCTCCTACAATGAGCAGTTCTTC.

The chain employs TRBV6-1 and TRBJ1-2; 8 bases fit TRBD1. The V gene's germline CDR1 is MNHNS and CDR2 SASEGT. The CDR3 is made up of 13 amino acids. After removal of 6 bases from V and 3 bases from J, the junction contained 3 bases not matched to a gene. CDR3 protein: CASSLTGDYGYTF. CDR3 coding DNA: TGTGCCAGCAGCCTGACAGGGGACTATGGCTACACCTTC.

The chain carries TRBV5-6 and TRBJ2-7, with TRBD1 as a possible D gene (7 bases). Germline CDR1 and CDR2: SGHDT and YYEEEE. V shed 4 bases and J shed 4 bases, with 18 bases lying between them. CDR3 length: 15 residues. The CDR3 DNA follows: TGTGCCAGCAGCACCCAGGGGGGAAGGACTTACGAGCAGTACTTC. This gives the protein CASSTQGGRTYEQYF.

On this clone: The sample carries other DNA sequences with the same CDR3. V gene TRBV5-1 combines with J gene TRBJ1-1, with 9 bases that match TRBD1. CDR1 and CDR2 (germline): SGHRS, YFSETQ. V lost 4 bases and J lost 5; bases outside the gene matches: 3. This CDR3 spans 13 amino acids. The CDR3 reads CASSRTGETEAFF. In nucleotides, the CDR3 is TGCGCCAGCAGCCGGACAGGGGAAACTGAAGCTTTCTTT. The variable domain in full, completed from reference TRBV5-1 and TRBJ1-1, reads KAGVTQTPRYLIKTRGQQVTLSCSPISGHRSVSWYQQTPGQGLQFLFEYFSETQRNKGNFPGRFSGRQFSNSRSEMNVSTLELGDSALYLCASSRTGETEAFFGQGTRLTVV.

This chain joins TRBV19 and TRBJ1-1, with 7 positions matching TRBD1. The CDR3 is made up of 16 amino acids. The V gene end was trimmed by 2 bases and the J gene end by 5 bases; junction bases not matched to a gene: 11. Germline V gives CDR1 LNHDA, CDR2 SQIVND (reference sequence). The CDR3 is CASSISRGISWTEAFF. In DNA, the CDR3 is TGTGCCAGTAGTATAAGCAGGGGGATTAGTTGGACTGAAGCTTTCTTT.

V gene TRBV19 combines with J gene TRBJ2-3, with 7 bases that match TRBD1. Looked up from germline, CDR1 is LNHDA and CDR2 is SQIVND (reference sequence). With 5 bases clipped from V and 2 bases from J, the junction kept 7 bases outside the gene matches. CDR3 length: 15 amino acids. The CDR3 sequence is CASSLGTAYTDTQYF. The CDR3 nucleotides read TGTGCCAGTAGTCTTGGGACAGCTTACACAGATACGCAGTATTTT.

The rearrangement links TRBV2 to TRBJ1-1; 10 bases line up with TRBD1. The germline CDR1 and CDR2 sequences are SNHLY and FYNNEI. V dropped 7 bases and J dropped 4; count of bases not matched to a gene: 6. The CDR3 length is 14 residues. CDR3 amino acids: CASIRQGAFTEAFF. CDR3 nucleotides: TGTGCCAGCATCAGACAGGGGGCGTTCACTGAAGCTTTCTTT. Full variable domain (rest looked up from reference TRBV2 and TRBJ1-1): EPEVTQTPSHQVTQMGQEVILRCVPISNHLYFYWYRQILGQKVEFLVSFYNNEISEKSEIFDDQFSVERPDGSNFTLKIRSTKLEDSAMYFCASIRQGAFTEAFFGQGTRLTVV.

The gene calls are TRBV2 and TRBJ2-6, with D possibly matching TRBD2 (5 bases). V lost 3 bases, J lost 0 bases, and 9 bases lay in between. There are 16 residues in the CDR3. The germline gives CDR1 SNHLY, CDR2 FYNNEI. The CDR3 region has the DNA TGTGCCAGCAGTGAGACCCGGGACTCTGGGGCCAACGTCCTGACTTTC. Protein product: CASSETRDSGANVLTF.

The chain carries TRBV7-8 and TRBJ2-7; no clear D. Per germline, CDR1 SGHVS and CDR2 FQNEAQ. V was clipped by 5 bases and J by 2 bases, with 13 bases between them. The length of the CDR3 is 14 residues. CDR3 DNA: TGTGCCAGCAGCCGCGTCGGTCTAACCTACGAGCAGTACTTC. It yields the protein CASSRVGLTYEQYF.